This TCR beta chain was identified during a study of blood T cell repertoires in COVID-19. Looking at the study overall: Researchers got acute and convalescent COVID-19 samples from the United States, Italy and Spain. In each case, the material was cDNA or gDNA derived from T cells, B-cell-depleted T cells, or PBMCs.

Per germline, CDR1 MNHEY and CDR2 SMNVEV (reference sequence). V was trimmed by 6 bases and J by 5 bases, leaving 19 bases between them. This CDR3 has 15 residues. In the original workflow: Estimation of nucleated cell counts was performed using reference gene primer amplification. Using immunoSEQ multiplex PCR, the repertoire was profiled, and TCRdb retains in-frame clones only, with some absent. That table supplies the V and J calls and clone size; D and trimming were determined from the DNA. The sample shows roughly 140,000 clones, 70% to 90% of them seen only once. The sample was peripheral blood. The clonotype comes from a man in his 70s with acute or convalescent COVID-19. The V call is TRBV27, the J call TRBJ1-2; perhaps TRBD1 as D (6 bases). For the CDR3, the DNA is TGTGCCAGCAGGCCTCGACCCGGGACATTTTATGGCTACACCTTC. Amino acid sequence: CASRPRPGTFYGYTF.